The sequence of this T cell receptor beta chain was determined in a study of cytomegalovirus exposure and HLA in healthy donors. This clone occurred once. The PCR contained 60 Vbeta and 13 Jbeta primers. Data came from immunoSEQ multiplex PCR; TCRdb stores just in-frame clones and leaves some out. The sample contains 60,000 to 75,000 clones, 65% to 90% of which appear only once. Sequencing was carried out using PBMCs. The receptor's source is a female donor in good health and CMV-seronegative.

The CDR3 is CASSQGSGRGPSDYEQYF. The CDR3 DNA follows: TGTGCCAGCAGCCAAGGCAGCGGGAGGGGCCCGAGTGACTACGAGCAGTACTTC. The chain uses TRBV4-2 and TRBJ2-5, with TRBD2 matching over 10 bases. The end of the DNA is better explained by TRBJ2-7, so the J call may be wrong. CDR3 length: 18 amino acids. Germline assignment: CDR1 LGHNA and CDR2 YNFKEQ.